Listed here are 11 T cell receptor beta chains from one sample, sequenced in a study of neurological immune-mediated disorders. One entry per CDR3 protein, called by TCRdb with MiXCR from the 5' RACE reads. Seen here are tens of thousands of distinct CDR3 sequences, roughly 2.5% observed once, and the top ten hold 2.4%. The sequenced sample consisted of PBMCs. All receptors derive from a man aged 45 to 65 with multiple sclerosis.

This clonotype was found many times. V usage is TRBV7-8 and J usage is TRBJ2-7; no firm D call. The germline CDR1 and CDR2 sequences are SGHVS and FQNEAQ. V shed 0 bases and J shed 3 bases, with 9 bases lying between them. The CDR3 sequence is 14 residues long. This chain's CDR3 is CASSLAGTFYEQYF. As DNA, the CDR3 is TGTGCCAGCAGCTTAGCGGGCACCTTCTACGAGCAGTACTTC.

This clonotype came up many times. The chain joins TRBV12-3 or TRBV12-4 to TRBJ1-1; no firm D call. The CDR3 is made up of 12 amino acids. V lost 3 bases, J lost 0 bases, and 2 bases lay in between. Here the CDR3 reads CASSFVNTEAFF. In nucleotides, the CDR3 is TGTGCCAGCAGTTTTGTGAACACTGAAGCTTTCTTT.

This clonotype has more than one count but fewer than ten. V is TRBV18 and J is TRBJ2-4; TRBD2 is a possible D gene (7 bases). V lost 0 bases to trimming and J lost 5 bases, with 17 bases between them. Germline V gene data show CDR1 as KGHSH and CDR2 as LQKENI. The CDR3 contains 17 residues. This CDR3 reads CASSPPPWGGGQNIQYF. The CDR3, as DNA: TGTGCCAGCTCACCACCCCCGTGGGGAGGGGGACAAAACATTCAGTACTTC.

This clonotype was observed at least ten times. The V and J genes are TRBV12-3 or TRBV12-4 and TRBJ1-1; D unclear. The V gene lost 5 bases and the J gene lost 0 bases, with 10 bases spanning the gap. This CDR3 region has 14 residues. The CDR3 here is CASSRLSLNTEAFF. The CDR3 DNA reads as TGTGCCAGCAGTCGCCTGTCCTTGAACACTGAAGCTTTCTTT.

Regarding this clonotype: The CDR3 end shows no conserved phenylalanine or tryptophan, and so a read error is likely. The chain links TRBV6-5 to TRBJ1-2; D perhaps matches TRBD1 (6 bases). Per germline, CDR1 MNHEY and CDR2 SVGAGI. The CDR3 has 13 residues. The V end was cut by 8 bases, the J end by 8 bases, with 18 bases between. The CDR3 loop reads CASLDRRKRGYTL. The CDR3 region has the DNA TGTGCCAGCCTCGACAGGAGGAAACGGGGCTACACCCTC.

This clonotype was seen many times. The chain employs TRBV7-2 and TRBJ2-7; TRBD1 aligns across 7 bases. CDR1 is SGHTA and CDR2 is FQGNSA in the germline V gene. CDR3 length: 15 residues. V dropped 1 base and J dropped 6; count of bases not matched to a gene: 9. CDR3 amino acids: CASSLEGTATFEQYF. CDR3 DNA sequence: TGTGCCAGCAGCTTAGAAGGGACAGCCACCTTCGAGCAGTACTTC.

This clonotype was seen ten or more times. The chain uses TRBV12-3 or TRBV12-4 and TRBJ1-5, with 8 bases matching TRBD1. The CDR3 length is 14 residues. The trim removed 5 bases at V and 4 bases at J, leaving 4 bases unmatched. The CDR3: CASSQTGGNQPQHF. CDR3 bases: TGTGCCAGCAGTCAAACAGGGGGAAATCAGCCCCAGCATTTT.

This clonotype was observed many times. This chain joins TRBV5-6 and TRBJ2-5; tentatively, D is TRBD2 (6 bases). The CDR3 loop spans 14 amino acids. Trimming stripped 4 bases from V and 2 bases from J, with 12 bases between. CDR1 is SGHDT and CDR2 is YYEEEE in the germline V gene. DNA of the CDR3: TGTGCCAGCAGCCCCTGGCGGGGACAAGAGACCCAGTACTTC. Protein product: CASSPWRGQETQYF.

This clonotype was detected many times. This chain uses TRBV5-1 with TRBJ2-1; tentatively, D is TRBD2 (6 bases). The V and J ends lost 4 bases and 8 bases respectively, with 19 bases between them. The V gene's germline CDR1 is SGHRS and CDR2 YFSETQ. The CDR3 is 15 amino acids. CDR3 coding DNA: TGCGCCAGCAGCCCGGACGGGGGTCATGGGCATGAGCAGTTCTTC. Amino acid sequence: CASSPDGGHGHEQFF.

This clonotype has ten or more counts. The rearrangement uses TRBV5-1 and TRBJ2-7, with 11 bases fitting TRBD2. The CDR3 runs to 14 residues. CDR1 is SGHRS and CDR2 is YFSETQ in the germline V gene. V trimming: 1 base; J trimming: 5 bases; junction bases outside the gene matches: 2. The CDR3 nucleotides read TGCGCCAGCAGCTTGACTAGCGGGGGCCACGAGCAGTACTTC. As protein: CASSLTSGGHEQYF.

In its sample, this clonotype was seen a few times. The junction does not match germline at one end; this may be a read error. The chain is built from TRBV6-2 or TRBV6-3 and TRBJ1-5, with D perhaps TRBD1 (5 bases). In germline, CDR1 is MNHEY, CDR2 SVGEGT. This CDR3 is built from 14 residues. CDR3: CASGGINSNQPQNF. CDR3 sequence (DNA): TGTGCCAGCGGGGGGATCAATAGCAATCAGCCCCAGAATTTT.